Given below is one T cell receptor beta chain in context. The data are from a study of shared clonotypes between healthy human individuals. This CDR3 has 14 residues. Germline CDR1 is SGHNT and CDR2 is YENEEA. V was clipped by 1 base and J by 3 bases, with 9 bases between them. Libraries were prepared by immunoSEQ multiplex PCR; TCRdb keeps only in-frame clonotypes and omits some of them. The table has roughly 680,000 clones, around 70% seen once; the top ten hold approximately 2%. Subsets obtained from CD4+ cells comprised CD45RA+ naive and CD45RA-negative memory cells. The rearrangement joins TRBV11-3 to TRBJ2-5, with unresolved D. The clonotype originates from a woman aged 25-40 years in good health. Material for sequencing was memory CD4+ T cells sorted from blood. Described subset: CD45RA-negative fraction. The CDR3 loop reads CASSLGTREETQYF. The CDR3 bases are TGTGCCAGCAGCTTAGGGACCAGAGAAGAGACCCAGTACTTC. Based on the CDR3 plus reference TRBV11-3 and TRBJ2-5, the full variable domain is EAGVVQSPRYKIIEKKQPVAFWCNPISGHNTLYWYLQNLGQGPELLIRYENEEAVDDSQLPKDRFSAERLKGVDSTLKIQPAELGDSAVYLCASSLGTREETQYFGPGTRLLVL.